This TCR beta chain is drawn from a study of CD8 T cells in ankylosing spondylitis (dated by TCRdb to about 2017). For the wider study: To find TCR variants linked to disease, the study profiled T cell receptor beta repertoires in ankylosing spondylitis patients and healthy donors. In total, the full study cohort was made up of 108 healthy donors and 25 ankylosing spondylitis patients. Samples of peripheral blood were taken, and for ankylosing spondylitis patients, synovial fluid was collected as well. General conclusions and limits of the study: A TCR beta motif made up of fewer than 10 highly homologous amino acid variants appeared to be characteristic of blood from ankylosing spondylitis patients. Some TCR beta motif variants had previously been reported in synovial fluid and blood of reactive arthritis patients, which suggested common disease-initiation mechanisms. Significant enrichment of the disease-linked clones was reported in matched synovial fluid samples from ankylosing spondylitis patients. The disease-linked clones had a CD8+ phenotype and were found at relatively low frequencies in peripheral blood.

As regards this clonotype: Its target antigen remains unknown. No base quality values were provided; no much bigger clone lies one nucleotide off.

Sequenced using an Illumina HiSeq 2500. Quantitative 5'-RACE with molecular barcodes was used to prepare TCR beta libraries. In the paper's pipeline: To identify disease-linked TCR variants, a new computational method was used, one built on a probabilistic model of VDJ rearrangement. The raw public data were reprocessed by TCRdb itself: fastp quality trimming at Q25, MiXCR clonotype calling, in-frame beta chains only. A single entry per CDR3 protein holds the most common genes and DNA from its merged rows. The V and J calls shown here were made by TCRdb, not taken from the authors' results. The sample table records approximately 260,000 distinct CDR3 sequences; about 18% of these occur just once. Less than 35% of the sample lies in the top ten. The CDR3 holds 14 amino acids from the cysteine to the phenylalanine. The kept DNA is CDR3 alone, 42 bases in frame from the first base. In the germline V gene, CDR1 corresponds to MGHRA and CDR2 to YSYEKL. Cut back by 4 bases and 6 bases, the V and J ends lie 16 bases apart.

The TCR originated in a male donor with ankylosing spondylitis or in good health (not recorded which). The V gene is TRBV4-1 and the J gene is TRBJ2-7, with the D gene not confidently named. Sequenced: blood, either unsorted or a sorted T cell fraction (not recorded which). CDR3 loop: CASSRAESGLEQYF. DNA sequence: TGCGCCAGCAGCCGGGCTGAATCCGGGCTCGAGCAGTACTTC.